This is a list of T cell receptor beta chains from one sample in a study of long-term antiretroviral therapy in people with HIV. The protocol was immunoSEQ multiplex PCR, while the TCRdb copy is restricted to in-frame clones and leaves out a portion. This table holds about 24,000 clones, 65% to 85% found once. This specimen consisted of unsorted PBMCs, obtained approximately 4.5 years after starting antiretroviral therapy. These receptors were obtained from a man aged 25-45 years with HIV. Each CDR3 is given with its conserved first and last residue. Clone size is stated in some rows and not others, as once, few, many or a class when expanded.

TRBJ2-7,.,15,TRBV4-3,CASSQERGLAYEQYF
TRBJ2-2,.,14,TRBV6-1,CASSEAPYRGELFF
TRBJ1-5,.,15,TRBV19,CASSISGTGSQPQHF
TRBJ2-7,few,12,TRBV6-1,CAAGGGYYEQYF
TRBJ2-2,.,16,TRBV13,CASSTTGPPDTGELFF
TRBJ2-1,.,17,TRBV4-3,CASSQESLAGGPNEQFF
TRBJ2-2,once,16,TRBV7-7,CASSPLSSGRSGELFF
TRBJ1-4,once,16,TRBV6-1,CASSEAHRLPNEKLFF
TRBJ1-1,few,12,TRBV27,CASSFPGGEAFF
TRBJ1-5,.,13,TRBV10-3,CAIRRGDGQPQHF
TRBJ2-4,.,13,TRBV5-1,CASSRQSVDIQYF
TRBJ1-4,.,15,TRBV7-9,CASSTTLTTNEKLFF
TRBJ1-2,.,14,TRBV6-6,CATYPSGGNYGYTF
TRBJ2-3,once,16,TRBV19,CASSPTPGYSTDTQYF
TRBJ1-2,.,15,TRBV27,CASSGPGVGKVGYTF
TRBJ1-3,.,13,TRBV29-1,CSVDYISGNTIYF
TRBJ2-1,once,15,TRBV5-4,CASSLGGGETNEQFF